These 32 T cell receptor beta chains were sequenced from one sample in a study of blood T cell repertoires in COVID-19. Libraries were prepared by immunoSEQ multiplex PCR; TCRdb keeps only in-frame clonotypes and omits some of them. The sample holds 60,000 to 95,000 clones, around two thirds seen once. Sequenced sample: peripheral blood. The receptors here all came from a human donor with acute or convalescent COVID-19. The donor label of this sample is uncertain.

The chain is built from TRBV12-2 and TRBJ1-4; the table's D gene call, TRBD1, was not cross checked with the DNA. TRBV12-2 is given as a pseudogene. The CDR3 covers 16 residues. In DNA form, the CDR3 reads TGTGCAAGTCGCTTAGCCGGAAGGGGTCTGGGGGAAAAACTGTTTTTT. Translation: CASRLAGRGLGEKLFF.

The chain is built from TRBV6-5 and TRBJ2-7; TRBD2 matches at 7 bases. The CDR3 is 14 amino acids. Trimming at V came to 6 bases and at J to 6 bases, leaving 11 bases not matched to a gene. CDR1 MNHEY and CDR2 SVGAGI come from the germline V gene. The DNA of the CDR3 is TGTGCCAGCAGGCGTACGGGAGGCGGAGGCGAGCAGTACTTC. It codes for CASRRTGGGGEQYF.

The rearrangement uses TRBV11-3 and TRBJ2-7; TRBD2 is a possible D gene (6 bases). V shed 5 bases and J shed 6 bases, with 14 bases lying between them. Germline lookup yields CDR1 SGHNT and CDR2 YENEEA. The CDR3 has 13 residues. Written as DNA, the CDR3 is TGTGCCAGCAGCCTTCGGGAGTCCGGCGAGCAGTACTTC. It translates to CASSLRESGEQYF.

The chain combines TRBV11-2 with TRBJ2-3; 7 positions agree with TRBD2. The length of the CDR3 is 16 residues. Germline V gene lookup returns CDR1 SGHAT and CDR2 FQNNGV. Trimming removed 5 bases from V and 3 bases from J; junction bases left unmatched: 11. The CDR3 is CASSPGTGRGTDTQYF. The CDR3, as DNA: TGTGCCAGCAGCCCTGGGACGGGGAGGGGAACAGATACGCAGTATTTT.

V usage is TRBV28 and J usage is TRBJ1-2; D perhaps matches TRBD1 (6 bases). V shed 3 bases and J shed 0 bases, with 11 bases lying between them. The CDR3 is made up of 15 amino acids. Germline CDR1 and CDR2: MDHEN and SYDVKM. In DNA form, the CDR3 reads TGTGCCAGCAGTTTGGCAGGGGCTACTAACTATGGCTACACCTTC. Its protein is CASSLAGATNYGYTF.

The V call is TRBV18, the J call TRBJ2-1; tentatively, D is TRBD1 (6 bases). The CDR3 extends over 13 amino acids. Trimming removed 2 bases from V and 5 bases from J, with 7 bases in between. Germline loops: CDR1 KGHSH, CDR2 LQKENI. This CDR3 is CASSPGQNNEQFF. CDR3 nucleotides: TGTGCCAGCTCACCAGGACAGAACAATGAGCAGTTCTTC.

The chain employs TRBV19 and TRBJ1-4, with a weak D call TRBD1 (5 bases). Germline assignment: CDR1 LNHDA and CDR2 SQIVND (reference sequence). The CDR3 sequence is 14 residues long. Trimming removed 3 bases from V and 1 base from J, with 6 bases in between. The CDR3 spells CASSMGGTNEKLFF. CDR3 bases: TGTGCCAGTAGTATGGGGGGAACTAATGAAAAACTGTTTTTT.

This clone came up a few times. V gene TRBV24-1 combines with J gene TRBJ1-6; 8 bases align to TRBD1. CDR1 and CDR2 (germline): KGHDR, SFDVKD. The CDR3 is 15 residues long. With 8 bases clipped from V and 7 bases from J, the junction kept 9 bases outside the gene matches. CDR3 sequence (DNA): TGTGCCACCAAGGGGCCGGACAGGGACAATTCACCCCTCCACTTT. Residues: CATKGPDRDNSPLHF.

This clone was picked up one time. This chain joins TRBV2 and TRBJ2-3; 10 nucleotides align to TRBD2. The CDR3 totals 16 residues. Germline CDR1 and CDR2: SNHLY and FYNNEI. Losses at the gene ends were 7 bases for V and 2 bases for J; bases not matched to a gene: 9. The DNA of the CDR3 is TGTGCCAGCATCCGAGGACTAGCGGTTTTCACAGATACGCAGTATTTT. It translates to CASIRGLAVFTDTQYF.

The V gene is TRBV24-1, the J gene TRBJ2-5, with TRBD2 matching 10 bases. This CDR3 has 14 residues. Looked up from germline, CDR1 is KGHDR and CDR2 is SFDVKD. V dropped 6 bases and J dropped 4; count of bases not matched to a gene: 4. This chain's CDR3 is CATSPSGGGETQYF. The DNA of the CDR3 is TGTGCCACCAGTCCTAGCGGGGGAGGAGAGACCCAGTACTTC.

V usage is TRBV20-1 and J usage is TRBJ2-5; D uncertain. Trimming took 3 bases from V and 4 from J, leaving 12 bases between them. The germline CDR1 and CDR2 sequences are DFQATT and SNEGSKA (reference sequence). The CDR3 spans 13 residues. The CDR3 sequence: CSASLYLGETQYF. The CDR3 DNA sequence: TGCAGTGCTAGTCTGTACCTCGGAGAGACCCAGTACTTC.

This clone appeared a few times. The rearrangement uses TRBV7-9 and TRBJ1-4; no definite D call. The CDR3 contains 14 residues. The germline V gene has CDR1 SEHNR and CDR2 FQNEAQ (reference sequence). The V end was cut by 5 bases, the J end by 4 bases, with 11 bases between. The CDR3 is CASSAVGGNEKLFF. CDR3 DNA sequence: TGTGCCAGCAGCGCTGTTGGAGGTAATGAAAAACTGTTTTTT.

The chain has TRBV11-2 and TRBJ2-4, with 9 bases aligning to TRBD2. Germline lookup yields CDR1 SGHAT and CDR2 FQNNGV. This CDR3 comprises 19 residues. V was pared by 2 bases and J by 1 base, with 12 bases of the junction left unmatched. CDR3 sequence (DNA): TGTGCCAGCAGCTTATATAGCGGACTAGCGCTGGGGGCCAAAAACATTCAGTACTTC. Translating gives CASSLYSGLALGAKNIQYF.

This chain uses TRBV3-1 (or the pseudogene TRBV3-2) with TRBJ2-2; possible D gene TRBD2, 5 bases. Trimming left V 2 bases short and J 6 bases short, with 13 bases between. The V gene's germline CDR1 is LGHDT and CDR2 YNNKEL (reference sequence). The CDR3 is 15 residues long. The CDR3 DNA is TGTGCCAGCAGCCAAACTCGGAGGTCCCCCGGGGAGCTGTTTTTT. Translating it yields CASSQTRRSPGELFF.

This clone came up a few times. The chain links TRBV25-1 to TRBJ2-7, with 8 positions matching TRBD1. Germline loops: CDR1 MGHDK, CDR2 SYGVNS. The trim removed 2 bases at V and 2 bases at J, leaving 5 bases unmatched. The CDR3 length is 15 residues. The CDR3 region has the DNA TGTGCCAGCAGTGAAGGGGACAGGAATACCTACGAGCAGTACTTC. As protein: CASSEGDRNTYEQYF.

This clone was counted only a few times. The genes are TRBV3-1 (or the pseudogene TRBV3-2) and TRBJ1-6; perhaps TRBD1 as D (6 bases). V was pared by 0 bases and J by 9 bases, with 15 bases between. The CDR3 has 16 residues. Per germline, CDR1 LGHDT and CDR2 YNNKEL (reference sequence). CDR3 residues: CASSQESGVGASPLHF. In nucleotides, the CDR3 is TGTGCCAGCAGCCAAGAGTCCGGGGTGGGGGCTTCACCCCTCCACTTT.

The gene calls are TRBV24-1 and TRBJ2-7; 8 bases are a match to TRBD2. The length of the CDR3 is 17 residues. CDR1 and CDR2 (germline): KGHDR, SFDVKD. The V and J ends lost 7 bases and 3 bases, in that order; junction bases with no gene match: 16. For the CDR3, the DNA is TGTGCCACCAGCGAACTGGGACTAGAGCCCCCTTACTACGAGCAGTACGTC. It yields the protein CATSELGLEPPYYEQYV.

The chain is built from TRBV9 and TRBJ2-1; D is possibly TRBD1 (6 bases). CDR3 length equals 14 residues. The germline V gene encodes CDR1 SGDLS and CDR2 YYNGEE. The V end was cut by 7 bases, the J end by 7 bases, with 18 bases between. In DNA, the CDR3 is TGTGCCAGCGCCCGCCCAGGGGCACGGAATGAGCAGTTCTTC. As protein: CASARPGARNEQFF.

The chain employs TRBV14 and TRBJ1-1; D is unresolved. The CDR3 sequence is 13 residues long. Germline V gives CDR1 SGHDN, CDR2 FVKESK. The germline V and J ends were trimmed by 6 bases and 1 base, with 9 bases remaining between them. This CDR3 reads CASSIHQNTEAFF. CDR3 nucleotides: TGTGCCAGCAGTATACACCAGAACACTGAAGCTTTCTTT.

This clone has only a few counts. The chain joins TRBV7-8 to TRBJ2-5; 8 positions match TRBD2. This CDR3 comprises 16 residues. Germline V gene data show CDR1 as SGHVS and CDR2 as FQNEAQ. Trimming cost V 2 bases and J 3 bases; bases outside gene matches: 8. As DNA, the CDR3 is TGTGCCAGCAGCTTAAGTGGGCTAGCGGGTAAAGAGACCCAGTACTTC. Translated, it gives CASSLSGLAGKETQYF.

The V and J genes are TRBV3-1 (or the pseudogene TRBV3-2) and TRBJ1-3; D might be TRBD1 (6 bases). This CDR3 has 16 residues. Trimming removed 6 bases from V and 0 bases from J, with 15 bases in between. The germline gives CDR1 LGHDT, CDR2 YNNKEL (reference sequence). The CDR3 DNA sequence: TGTGCCAGCAGGGCAACGACAGGCATCTCTGGAAACACCATATATTTT. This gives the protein CASRATTGISGNTIYF.

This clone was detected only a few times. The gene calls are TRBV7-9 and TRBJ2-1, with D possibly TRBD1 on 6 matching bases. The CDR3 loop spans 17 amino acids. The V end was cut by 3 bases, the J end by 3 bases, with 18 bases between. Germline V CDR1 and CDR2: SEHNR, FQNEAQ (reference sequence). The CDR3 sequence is CASSFFAGQGIYNEQFF. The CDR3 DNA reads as TGTGCCAGCAGCTTTTTTGCCGGGCAGGGGATCTACAATGAGCAGTTCTTC.

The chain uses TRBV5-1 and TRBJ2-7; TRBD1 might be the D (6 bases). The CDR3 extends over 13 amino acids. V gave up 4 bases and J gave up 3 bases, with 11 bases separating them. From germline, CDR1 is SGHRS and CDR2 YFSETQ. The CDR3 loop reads CASSATQGYEQYF. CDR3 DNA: TGCGCCAGCAGCGCGACACAGGGCTACGAGCAGTACTTC.

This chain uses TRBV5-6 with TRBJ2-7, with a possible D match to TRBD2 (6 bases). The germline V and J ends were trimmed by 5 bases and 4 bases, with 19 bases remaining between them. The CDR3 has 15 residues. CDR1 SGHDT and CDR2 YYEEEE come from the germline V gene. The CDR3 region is CASRAGPRASYEQYV. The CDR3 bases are TGTGCCAGCAGGGCGGGGCCCCGGGCTTCTTACGAGCAGTACGTC.

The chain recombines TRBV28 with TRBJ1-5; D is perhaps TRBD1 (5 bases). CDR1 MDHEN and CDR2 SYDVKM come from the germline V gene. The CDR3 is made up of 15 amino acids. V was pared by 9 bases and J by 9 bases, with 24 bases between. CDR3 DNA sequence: TGTGCCAGTTTGGGTGGCGGCCTAGCCGGGGGGCCCCAGCATTTT. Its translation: CASLGGGLAGGPQHF. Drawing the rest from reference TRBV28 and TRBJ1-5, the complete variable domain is DVKVTQSSRYLVKRTGEKVFLECVQDMDHENMFWYRQDPGLGLRLIYFSYDVKMKEKGDIPEGYSVSREKKERFSLILESASTNQTSMYLCASLGGGLAGGPQHFGDGTRLSIL.

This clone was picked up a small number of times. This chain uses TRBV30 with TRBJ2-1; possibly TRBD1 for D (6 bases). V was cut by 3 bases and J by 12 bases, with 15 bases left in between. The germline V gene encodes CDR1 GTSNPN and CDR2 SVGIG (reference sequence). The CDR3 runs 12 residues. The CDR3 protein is CAWSGRDMGQFF. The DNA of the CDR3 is TGTGCCTGGAGCGGCAGGGACATGGGGCAGTTCTTC.

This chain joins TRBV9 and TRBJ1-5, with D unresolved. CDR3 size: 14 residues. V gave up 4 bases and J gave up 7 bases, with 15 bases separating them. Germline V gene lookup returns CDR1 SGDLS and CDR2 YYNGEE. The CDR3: CASSPAGNLQPQHF. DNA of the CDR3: TGTGCCAGCAGCCCCGCGGGGAACTTGCAGCCCCAGCATTTT.

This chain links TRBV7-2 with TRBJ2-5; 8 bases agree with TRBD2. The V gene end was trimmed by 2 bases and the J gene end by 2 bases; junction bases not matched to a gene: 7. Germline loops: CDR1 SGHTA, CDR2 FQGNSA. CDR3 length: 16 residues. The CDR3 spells CASSLYWAGGQETQYF. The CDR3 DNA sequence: TGTGCCAGCAGCTTATATTGGGCGGGGGGTCAAGAGACCCAGTACTTC.

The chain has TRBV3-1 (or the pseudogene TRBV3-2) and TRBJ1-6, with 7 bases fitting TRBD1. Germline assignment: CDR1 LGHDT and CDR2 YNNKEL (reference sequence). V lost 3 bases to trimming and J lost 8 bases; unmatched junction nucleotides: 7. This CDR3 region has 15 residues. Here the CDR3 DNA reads TGTGCCAGCAGCCAGGATTCGACAGGGTATTCACCCCTCCACTTT. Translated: CASSQDSTGYSPLHF.

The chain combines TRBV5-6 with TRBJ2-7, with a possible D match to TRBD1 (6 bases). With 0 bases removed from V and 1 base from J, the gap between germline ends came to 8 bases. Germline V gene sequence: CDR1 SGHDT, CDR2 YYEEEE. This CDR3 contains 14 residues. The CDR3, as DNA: TGTGCCAGCAGCTTGGGGGGACAATCCTACGAGCAGTACTTC. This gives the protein CASSLGGQSYEQYF.

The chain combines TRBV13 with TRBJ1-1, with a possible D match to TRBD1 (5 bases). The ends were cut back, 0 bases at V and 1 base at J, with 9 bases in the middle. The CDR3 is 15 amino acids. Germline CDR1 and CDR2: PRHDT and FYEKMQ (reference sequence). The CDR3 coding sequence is TGTGCCAGCAGCTTAGGGCCGGGGGGGAACACTGAAGCTTTCTTT. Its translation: CASSLGPGGNTEAFF.

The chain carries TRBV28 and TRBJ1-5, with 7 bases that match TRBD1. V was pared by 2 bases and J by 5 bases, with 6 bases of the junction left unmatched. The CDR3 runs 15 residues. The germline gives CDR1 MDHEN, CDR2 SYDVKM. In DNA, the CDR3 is TGTGCCAGCAGTTTAATCCGGGACAGAGATCAGCCCCAGCATTTT. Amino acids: CASSLIRDRDQPQHF.